The T cell receptor (beta chain) described here comes from a study of breast tumors, draining lymph nodes, adjacent tissues. Breast cancer patients provided tissue from their axillary draining lymph nodes. The CDR3 spans 17 residues. Unmatched junction bases numbered 12, after V lost 8 bases and J lost 5 bases. This clonotype was observed many times. Each CDR3 protein is one row after TCRdb ran MiXCR on the multiplex PCR reads. The table lists 83,000 or so distinct CDR3 sequences, about 21% of them singletons. This chain links TRBV12-3 or TRBV12-4 with TRBJ2-5, with 15 bases matching TRBD2. Sequenced sample: axillary lymph node tissue. This TCR derives from a female donor with breast cancer. Some clones in this sample may be carry-over from other donors' samples. The DNA for the CDR3 is TGTGCCAGCCACTTCGCTGGGGGACTAGCGGGAGGCGAGACCCAGTACTTC. This encodes CASHFAGGLAGGETQYF.